This T cell receptor (beta chain) stems from a study of siplizumab effects on memory and regulatory T cells. Study observations and caveats: Proliferating Tregs taken from siplizumab cultures were not shown to have a confirmed suppressive function. Siplizumab significantly decreased alloreactive sequences from unstimulated CD4+ memory cells.

Here immunoSEQ multiplex PCR was the method, and the copy in TCRdb shows in-frame clones only, minus some. Of some 73,000 clones in the sample, roughly 93% are singletons; the top ten hold 4.5% to 5%. This CDR3 has 16 residues. The ends lost 1 base at V and 4 bases at J; junction bases unmatched: 7. Germline CDR1 and CDR2: SGHDN and FVKESK. On this clone itself: Its specificity is not known.

The origin of this receptor is a human donor in good health. V gene TRBV14 combines with J gene TRBJ2-1; 7 positions match TRBD1. Sequencing was performed on CD8+ T cells sorted from blood. The CDR3 DNA reads as TGTGCCAGCAGCCAAGTTTCCGGGACAGTTTACAATGAGCAGTTCTTC. Protein sequence: CASSQVSGTVYNEQFF.